Each of the 21 T cell receptor beta chains below was sequenced from the same sample in a study of cytomegalovirus exposure and HLA in healthy donors. The PCR made use of 60 Vbeta and 13 Jbeta primers. Method: immunoSEQ multiplex PCR; TCRdb's copy keeps in-frame clones and lacks some. The sample has roughly 130,000 clones, approximately 72% seen once. The sequencing input was PBMCs. These receptors originate from a woman in her sixties or seventies in good health and CMV-seronegative.

V and J are TRBV1 and TRBJ1-5; the table's D gene call, TRBD1, was not cross checked with the DNA. TRBV1 is assigned pseudogene status. This CDR3 contains 16 residues. The CDR3 loop reads CTSSHHRVVENQPQHF. As DNA, the CDR3 is TGCACCAGCAGCCACCACAGGGTGGTGGAAAATCAGCCCCAGCATTTT.

With regard to this clone: The junction shows a germline mismatch at one end, possibly a read error. This sample includes further DNA sequences coding for the same CDR3. The rearrangement joins TRBV5-1 to TRBJ2-3, with D tentatively TRBD2 (6 bases). Germline CDR1 and CDR2: SGHRS and YFSETQ. The CDR3 runs to 16 residues. CDR3 residues: CASSLVLGGSTDTQYF. The CDR3 DNA is TGCGCCAGCAGCTTGGTCCTGGGGGGTAGCACAGATACACAGTATTTT.

This clone has a handful of counts. CDR3 protein: CASSMKGKTGTYEQYF. For the CDR3, the DNA is TGTGCCAGTAGTATGAAGGGAAAAACAGGGACCTACGAGCAGTACTTC. The V and J genes are TRBV19 and TRBJ2-7; D possibly corresponds to TRBD1 (6 bases). This CDR3 spans 16 amino acids. Germline values: CDR1 LNHDA, CDR2 SQIVND (reference sequence). The V and J ends lost 3 bases and 2 bases respectively, with 17 bases between them.

The chain carries TRBV2 and TRBJ2-5, with D maybe TRBD2 (8 bases). Deletions cut 5 bases from V and 2 bases from J, with 15 bases between. The germline V gene has CDR1 SNHLY and CDR2 FYNNEI. The CDR3 spans 15 residues. CDR3 bases: TGTGCCAGCAGTAACAGGGGACTAGTACAAGAGACCCAGTACTTC. Translated: CASSNRGLVQETQYF.

The genes are TRBV11-2 and TRBJ2-1; 7 bases match TRBD2. The CDR3 sequence is 16 residues long. CDR1 and CDR2 from the germline V gene are SGHAT and FQNNGV. Trimming took 5 bases from V and 10 from J; bases not matched to a gene: 17. The CDR3 DNA sequence: TGTGCCAGCAGCCCGATGTTAGCGGGCTCTCAATACGAGCAGTTCTTC. This codes for CASSPMLAGSQYEQFF.

This clone was seen more than once but under ten times. The gene calls are TRBV18 and TRBJ2-2; weak D call: TRBD1 (5 bases). V lost 6 bases and J lost 2, with 13 bases in between. The CDR3 runs 15 residues. Per the germline V gene, CDR1 is KGHSH and CDR2 is LQKENI. The CDR3 nucleotides are TGTGCCAGCTCCCGTGCACAGGTTAACACCGGGGAGCTGTTTTTT. This gives the protein CASSRAQVNTGELFF.

The table lists this clone with a few counts. This chain joins TRBV5-1 and TRBJ1-1; the match to TRBD1 covers 7 bases. V shed 4 bases, J shed 2 bases, and the junction held 2 bases outside the gene matches. CDR1 is SGHRS, CDR2 YFSETQ, per germline. The CDR3 totals 13 residues. CDR3 nucleotides: TGCGCCAGCAGCGACAGGGTTAACACTGAAGCTTTCTTT. Its protein is CASSDRVNTEAFF.

The CDR3 DNA follows: TGTGCCAGCGGTATAGGGGGGGTCACAGATACGCAGTATTTT. Encoded protein: CASGIGGVTDTQYF. The V call is TRBV11-3, the J call TRBJ2-3; tentatively, D is TRBD2 (7 bases). CDR1 and CDR2 (germline): SGHNT, YENEEA. The CDR3 extends over 14 amino acids. With 8 bases removed from V and 2 bases from J, the gap between germline ends came to 14 bases.

The J gene is TRBJ2-2, the V gene TRBV6-5; 9 bases are shared with TRBD1. Germline values: CDR1 MNHEY, CDR2 SVGAGI. V lost 2 bases, J lost 1 base, and 2 bases stayed unmatched. The CDR3 spans 16 residues. DNA of the CDR3: TGTGCCAGCAGTTACGTGACAGGGGGGAACACCGGGGAGCTGTTTTTT. Residues: CASSYVTGGNTGELFF.

This clone was seen only once. The chain employs TRBV4-1 and TRBJ2-7; possible D gene TRBD2, 5 bases. The CDR3 spans 15 residues. Germline V CDR1 and CDR2: MGHRA, YSYEKL. Deletions cut 3 bases from V and 3 bases from J, with 15 bases between. The CDR3 spells CASSHGDHRDYEQYF. The CDR3 DNA follows: TGCGCCAGCAGCCACGGGGATCATCGGGACTACGAGCAGTACTTC.

This chain links TRBV7-2 with TRBJ2-1; 11 bases map to TRBD2. Per the germline V gene, CDR1 is SGHTA and CDR2 is FQGNSA. V shed 5 bases and J 7 bases; nucleotides not matched to a gene: 10. This CDR3 contains 16 residues. The CDR3 here is CASSLATSGGMNEQFF. The CDR3 region has the DNA TGTGCCAGCAGCCTCGCTACTAGCGGGGGTATGAATGAGCAGTTCTTC.

In this sample, this clone turned up a few times. One end of the junction is discordant with germline, which a read error may explain. The CDR3 DNA reads as TGTGCCAGTAGTATAGACTCTGGTTGGGGACTAGCGGGTACCCGTTGG. This gives the protein CASSIDSGWGLAGTRW. The chain uses TRBV19 and TRBJ2-3, with 12 bases aligning to TRBD2. The CDR3 loop spans 16 amino acids. Germline V lookup: CDR1 LNHDA, CDR2 SQIVND (reference sequence).

The chain couples TRBV19 to TRBJ1-1; D perhaps matches TRBD1 (6 bases). V gave up 8 bases and J gave up 6 bases, with 7 bases separating them. This CDR3 contains 10 residues. Germline V gene data show CDR1 as LNHDA and CDR2 as SQIVND (reference sequence). The CDR3 is CASGGAEAFF. DNA for the CDR3: TGTGCCAGTGGGGGCGCTGAAGCTTTCTTT.

The chain recombines TRBV7-9 with TRBJ2-4, with 9 bases lining up with TRBD1. With 5 bases clipped from V and 0 bases from J, the junction kept 5 bases outside the gene matches. Per the germline V gene, CDR1 is SEHNR and CDR2 is FQNEAQ (reference sequence). This CDR3 is 16 amino acids long. DNA of the CDR3: TGTGCCAGCAGCGCCGGGACAGGGTTAGCCAAAAACATTCAGTACTTC. It specifies CASSAGTGLAKNIQYF.

A few counts support this clone. The chain recombines TRBV5-4 with TRBJ1-4, with 9 bases fitting TRBD1. J lost 7 bases, V lost 0 bases, and 7 bases had no gene match. There are 16 residues in the CDR3. The germline V gene has CDR1 SGHNT and CDR2 YYREEE (reference sequence). The DNA for the CDR3 is TGTGCCAGCAGCTTGGGACCCGGGACAGGGAGTGAAAAACTGTTTTTT. Translation gives CASSLGPGTGSEKLFF.

The V call is TRBV9, the J call TRBJ1-4; possibly TRBD1 for D (5 bases). Trimming removed 0 bases at V and 0 bases at J, with 9 bases between. Germline loops: CDR1 SGDLS, CDR2 YYNGEE. This CDR3 has 16 residues. CDR3 DNA: TGTGCCAGCAGCGTAGGCGGGGGTTCAACTAATGAAAAACTGTTTTTT. Translated: CASSVGGGSTNEKLFF.

The chain recombines TRBV27 with TRBJ1-2; 8 bases match TRBD1. V was pared by 9 bases and J by 6 bases, with 6 bases of the junction left unmatched. Germline CDR1 MNHEY, CDR2 SMNVEV (reference sequence). This CDR3 has 12 amino acids. This CDR3 is CASYRGSDGYTF. The CDR3 DNA sequence: TGTGCCAGTTACAGGGGGTCCGATGGCTACACCTTC.

This chain joins TRBV29-1 and TRBJ1-1; perhaps TRBD1 as D (5 bases). The V gene's germline CDR1 is SQVTM and CDR2 ANQGSEA. There are 13 residues in the CDR3. Trimming stripped 3 bases from V and 4 bases from J, with 12 bases between. The CDR3 nucleotides are TGCAGCGTTGATAACGGGGGAGGCACTGAAGCTTTCTTT. It translates to CSVDNGGGTEAFF.

In DNA, the CDR3 is TGCGCCAGCAGCCAAAACGAGGTGGGGGAGCTGTTTTTT. Its translation is CASSQNEVGELFF. The chain employs TRBV5-1 and TRBJ2-2; the D is unclear. From germline, CDR1 is SGHRS and CDR2 YFSETQ. CDR3 length: 13 amino acids. Trimming took 4 bases from V and 8 from J, leaving 12 bases between them.

About this clone: Within the sample, other DNA sequences also encode this same CDR3. The gene calls are TRBV6-1 and TRBJ2-1; 10 bases fit TRBD2. Losses at the gene ends were 6 bases for V and 10 bases for J; bases not matched to a gene: 3. Germline V gene sequence: CDR1 MNHNS, CDR2 SASEGT. The CDR3 loop spans 12 amino acids. Written as DNA, the CDR3 is TGTGCCAGCAGCCTTAGCGGGGGGGAGCAGTTCTTC. Translation gives CASSLSGGEQFF.

This chain links TRBV5-1 with TRBJ2-7; 9 nucleotides match TRBD1. V trimming: 2 bases; J trimming: 3 bases; junction bases outside the gene matches: 3. Looked up from germline, CDR1 is SGHRS and CDR2 is YFSETQ. The CDR3 is 14 amino acids. The CDR3 loop is CASSLGQGYYEQYF. CDR3 nucleotides: TGCGCCAGCAGCTTAGGACAGGGGTACTACGAGCAGTACTTC. The whole variable domain, filled in from reference TRBV5-1 and TRBJ2-7, reads KAGVTQTPRYLIKTRGQQVTLSCSPISGHRSVSWYQQTPGQGLQFLFEYFSETQRNKGNFPGRFSGRQFSNSRSEMNVSTLELGDSALYLCASSLGQGYYEQYFGPGTRLTVT.